This TCR beta chain was recorded in a study of blood T cell repertoires in COVID-19. About the research overall: Collection of acute and convalescent COVID-19 samples took place in the United States, Italy and Spain. PBMCs, B-cell-depleted T cells, or T cells were the source of the cDNA or gDNA that made up the material.

V was clipped by 5 bases and J by 5 bases, with 7 bases between them. CDR1 and CDR2 from the germline V gene are MNHEY and SVGAGI. The CDR3 is made up of 11 amino acids. Original processing notes: Counts of nucleated cells, estimated from reference gene primer amplification, were obtained. Measured with immunoSEQ multiplex PCR; TCRdb has only the in-frame clones, and not every one. The V and J calls and clone size are taken from that table; D and trimming were inferred from the DNA. Among about 95,000 clones, 81% were seen once, and the ten largest hold roughly 25%. This rearrangement joins TRBV6-5 to TRBJ2-7; no reliable D call. The sample comprised peripheral blood. The clonotype comes from a man at least 80 years old with active or convalescent COVID-19. This chain's CDR3 is CASSTLNEQYF. CDR3 DNA: TGTGCCAGCAGTACATTGAACGAGCAGTACTTC.